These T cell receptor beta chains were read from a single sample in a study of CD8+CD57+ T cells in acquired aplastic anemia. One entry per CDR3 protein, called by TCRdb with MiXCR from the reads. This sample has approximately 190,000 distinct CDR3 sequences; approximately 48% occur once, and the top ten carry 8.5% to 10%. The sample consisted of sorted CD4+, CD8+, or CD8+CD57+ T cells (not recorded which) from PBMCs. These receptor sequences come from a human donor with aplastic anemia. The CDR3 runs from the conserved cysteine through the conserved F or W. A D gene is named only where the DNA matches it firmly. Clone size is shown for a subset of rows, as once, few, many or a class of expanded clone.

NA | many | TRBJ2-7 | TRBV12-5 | CASGLDPLNKTAYEQYF | TGTGCTAGTGGTTTGGACCCCCTGAACAAGACGGCCTACGAGCAGTACTTC
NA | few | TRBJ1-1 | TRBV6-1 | CASTPGGWTEAFF | TGTGCCAGCACCCCGGGGGGGTGGACTGAAGCTTTCTTT
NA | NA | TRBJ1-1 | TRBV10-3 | CAIRNSGTSNTEAFF | TGTGCCATCAGGAATTCCGGGACATCGAACACTGAAGCTTTCTTT
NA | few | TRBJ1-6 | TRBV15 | CATSAQGSYNSPLHF | TGTGCCACCAGCGCGCAAGGCTCCTATAATTCACCCCTCCACTTT
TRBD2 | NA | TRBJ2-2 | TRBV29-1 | CSGGLAANTGELFF | TGCAGCGGAGGACTAGCGGCGAACACCGGGGAGCTGTTTTTT
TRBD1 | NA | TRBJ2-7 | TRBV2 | CASSWDRGQYEQYF | TGTGCCAGCAGCTGGGACAGGGGGCAATACGAGCAGTACTTC
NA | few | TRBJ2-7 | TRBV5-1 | CASSLGGPAEQYF | TGCGCCAGCAGCCTTGGGGGACCGGCCGAGCAGTACTTC
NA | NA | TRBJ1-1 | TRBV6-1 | CASLLRPYEAFF | TGTGCCAGTCTCTTAAGACCATATGAAGCTTTCTTT
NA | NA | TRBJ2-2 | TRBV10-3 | CAISRDGNTGELFF | TGTGCCATCAGTCGGGACGGTAACACCGGGGAGCTGTTTTTT
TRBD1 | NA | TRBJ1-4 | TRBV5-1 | CASSPTGQGDEKLFF | TGCGCCAGCAGCCCTACGGGACAGGGGGATGAAAAACTGTTTTTT